This TCR beta chain was obtained from a study of blood T cell repertoires in COVID-19. Measured with immunoSEQ multiplex PCR; TCRdb has only the in-frame clones, and not every one. Of about 140,000 clones listed, 78% are singletons. The CDR3 totals 16 residues. In germline, CDR1 is SGHTA, CDR2 FQGNSA. V shed 1 base, J shed 12 bases, and the junction held 13 bases outside the gene matches. The chain couples TRBV7-2 to TRBJ2-1, with TRBD2 identical over 9 bases. The sequencing input was peripheral blood. The sequence was collected from a man aged 55-75 years who had recovered from COVID-19. For the CDR3, the DNA is TGTGCCAGCAGCTTAGTAGGCGGGAGGGCTGCCCGAGTGCAGTTCTTC. Translating it yields CASSLVGGRAARVQFF.